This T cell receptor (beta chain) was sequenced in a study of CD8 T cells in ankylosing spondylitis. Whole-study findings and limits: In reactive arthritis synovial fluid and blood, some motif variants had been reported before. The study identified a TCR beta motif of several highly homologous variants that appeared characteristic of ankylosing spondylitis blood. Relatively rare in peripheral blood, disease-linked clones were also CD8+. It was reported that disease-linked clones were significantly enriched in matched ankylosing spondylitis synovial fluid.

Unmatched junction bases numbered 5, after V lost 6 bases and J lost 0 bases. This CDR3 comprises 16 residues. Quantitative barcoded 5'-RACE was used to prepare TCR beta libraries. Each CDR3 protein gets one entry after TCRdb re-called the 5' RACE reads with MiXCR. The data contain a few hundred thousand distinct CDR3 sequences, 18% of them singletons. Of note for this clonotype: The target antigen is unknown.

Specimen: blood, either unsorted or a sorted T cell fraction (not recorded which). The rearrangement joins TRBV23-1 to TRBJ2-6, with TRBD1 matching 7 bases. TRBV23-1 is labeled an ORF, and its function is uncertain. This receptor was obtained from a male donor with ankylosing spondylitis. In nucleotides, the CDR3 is TGCGCCAGCAGAGGACAGGACCACTCTGGGGCCAACGTCCTGACTTTC. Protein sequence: CASRGQDHSGANVLTF.